The subject of this entry is one T cell receptor (beta chain). As originally analysed: Estimates of nucleated cell counts were drawn from the amplification of reference gene primers. The assay was immunoSEQ multiplex PCR, and TCRdb's table has in-frame clones only and misses some. From that table come the V and J calls and clone size; the DNA was used to work out D and trimming. The sample comprises about 89,000 clones, 80% of which are singletons, and less than 20% rests with the top ten. This CDR3 contains 14 residues. The V end was cut by 0 bases, the J end by 2 bases, with 9 bases between. CDR1 and CDR2 from the germline V gene are SGHRS and YFSETQ. The record originates from a study of blood T cell repertoires in COVID-19. Study-level information: T cells, B-cell-depleted T cells, or PBMCs supplied cDNA or gDNA.

The TCR originated in a woman older than 75 with acute or convalescent COVID-19. The V and J genes are TRBV5-1 and TRBJ2-7; D is perhaps TRBD1 (5 bases). The sequencing sample was made of peripheral blood. The chain's CDR3 is CASSLDRLAYEQYF. For the CDR3, the DNA is TGCGCCAGCAGCTTGGACAGGTTGGCCTACGAGCAGTACTTC.